A single sample is the source of the 15 T cell receptor beta chains below, sequenced in a study of graft-versus-host responses after intestinal transplantation. Some clones are missing from TCRdb's copy, which holds only in-frame ones; the method was immunoSEQ multiplex PCR. The repertoire holds 10,000 or so clones, with around 79% as singletons. Processing released intraepithelial and lamina propria lymphocytes from the graft tissue. This material consisted of ileum tissue, taken 142 days after intestinal transplantation. The receptors derive from a human patient who received an intestinal transplant, so some T cells may come from the graft donor.

This chain joins TRBV7-2 and TRBJ2-5; 11 bases match TRBD2. CDR3 length equals 15 residues. V gave up 5 bases and J gave up 4 bases; unmatched junction bases: 6. CDR1 and CDR2 from the germline V gene are SGHTA and FQGNSA. CDR3 protein: CASSGLAGVLETQYF. CDR3 nucleotide sequence: TGTGCCAGCAGCGGACTAGCGGGCGTGTTAGAGACCCAGTACTTC. The complete variable domain, with remaining parts taken from reference TRBV7-2 and TRBJ2-5, reads GAGVSQSPSNKVTEKGKDVELRCDPISGHTALYWYRQSLGQGLEFLIYFQGNSAPDKSGLPSDRFSAERTGGSVSTLTIQRTQQEDSAVYLCASSGLAGVLETQYFGPGTRLLVL.

The chain joins TRBV2 to TRBJ2-7; D might be TRBD2 (5 bases). CDR3 length equals 15 residues. Trimming stripped 1 base from V and 2 bases from J, with 12 bases between. CDR1 SNHLY and CDR2 FYNNEI come from the germline V gene. The CDR3 coding sequence is TGTGCCAGCAGTGAAGGGCTAGCACTCACCTACGAGCAGTACTTC. It translates to CASSEGLALTYEQYF.

This chain connects TRBV7-8 to TRBJ2-7, with 7 bases lining up with TRBD2. In germline, CDR1 is SGHVS, CDR2 FQNEAQ. This CDR3 contains 15 residues. Unmatched junction bases numbered 10, after V lost 5 bases and J lost 3 bases. As DNA, the CDR3 is TGTGCCAGCAGCCCCCTCAGACTAGCAGTCTACGAGCAGTACTTC. This codes for CASSPLRLAVYEQYF.

The chain uses TRBV29-1 and TRBJ2-1; a possible D gene is TRBD1 (6 bases). Germline values: CDR1 SQVTM, CDR2 ANQGSEA. The CDR3 has 13 residues. V was cut by 6 bases and J by 10 bases, with 19 bases left in between. The CDR3 region has the DNA TGCAGCGTGGCCGGGACATCCGTGGCCGAGCAGTTCTTC. Its translation: CSVAGTSVAEQFF.

This clone occurred a few times. The chain uses TRBV7-9 and TRBJ2-7; no clear D gene. Germline loops: CDR1 SEHNR, CDR2 FQNEAQ (reference sequence). The V and J ends lost 3 bases and 6 bases respectively, with 9 bases between them. CDR3 length: 12 residues. CDR3: CASSFLDTEQYF. In DNA form, the CDR3 reads TGTGCCAGCAGCTTTTTAGATACCGAGCAGTACTTC.

This clone was seen only a few times. The rearrangement joins TRBV28 to TRBJ2-1; D is undetermined. V was clipped by 3 bases and J by 0 bases, with 6 bases between them. The CDR3 totals 14 residues. Germline V gene lookup returns CDR1 MDHEN and CDR2 SYDVKM. The CDR3: CASSLSVSYNEQFF. The CDR3 nucleotides read TGTGCCAGCAGTTTGTCGGTCTCCTACAATGAGCAGTTCTTC.

J is TRBJ2-3 and V is TRBV9; 8 bases agree with TRBD1. V was pared by 4 bases and J by 4 bases, with 8 bases of the junction left unmatched. There are 15 residues in the CDR3. Germline CDR1 reads SGDLS; CDR2 reads YYNGEE. The CDR3 sequence: CASSSTGGSSDTQYF. The CDR3 bases are TGTGCCAGCAGCTCCACAGGGGGTTCGTCAGATACGCAGTATTTT.

This chain joins TRBV19 and TRBJ2-3; 13 bases match TRBD2. Germline V gene lookup returns CDR1 LNHDA and CDR2 SQIVND (reference sequence). J was trimmed by 1 base and V by 4 bases; bases with no gene match: 8. The CDR3 consists of 18 residues. This CDR3 reads CASSTLPGLAGGTDTQYF. The CDR3 DNA follows: TGTGCCAGTAGTACCCTCCCCGGACTAGCGGGGGGCACAGATACGCAGTATTTT.

V gene TRBV27 combines with J gene TRBJ2-2; no definite D call. The V gene lost 6 bases and the J gene lost 6 bases, with 14 bases spanning the gap. CDR3 length equals 14 residues. The germline gives CDR1 MNHEY, CDR2 SMNVEV (reference sequence). The CDR3 nucleotides are TGTGCCAGCAGCGACGGCGCCGAGGCCGGGGAGCTGTTTTTT. Its protein is CASSDGAEAGELFF.

The rearrangement uses TRBV7-9 and TRBJ1-2, with 10 bases fitting TRBD1. CDR3 length: 14 residues. Germline-derived CDR1 and CDR2 are SEHNR and FQNEAQ (reference sequence). Trimming took 3 bases from V and 6 from J; bases not matched to a gene: 4. The CDR3, as DNA: TGTGCCAGCAGCTTCCCGACAGGGGGCAATGGCTACACCTTC. It translates to CASSFPTGGNGYTF.

With regard to this clone: The sample contains more than one DNA sequence encoding this CDR3. The V gene is TRBV18, the J gene TRBJ1-6; possible D gene TRBD1, 5 bases. The germline CDR1 and CDR2 sequences are KGHSH and LQKENI. The CDR3 loop spans 17 amino acids. V dropped 3 bases and J dropped 10 bases, with 22 bases sitting between them. The CDR3 nucleotides are TGTGCCAGCTCACCCTCCCGGGGGGTCGCTTGGCCCTCACCCCTCCACTTT. Translation gives CASSPSRGVAWPSPLHF.

This clone has more than one count but fewer than ten. CDR3 nucleotides: TGTGCCTGGAGCCTCGGACAGTCCACAGATACGCAGTATTTT. This sequence encodes CAWSLGQSTDTQYF. The chain carries TRBV30 and TRBJ2-3; maybe TRBD1 (6 bases). The CDR3 is 14 amino acids. Germline CDR1 and CDR2: GTSNPN and SVGIG (reference sequence). V dropped 3 bases and J dropped 2 bases, with 12 bases sitting between them.

The chain is built from TRBV7-2 and TRBJ2-5; 14 bases map to TRBD2. The CDR3 length is 16 residues. After removal of 5 bases from V and 4 bases from J, the junction contained 6 bases not matched to a gene. Germline assignment: CDR1 SGHTA and CDR2 FQGNSA. In DNA form, the CDR3 reads TGTGCCAGCAGCCCGACTAGCGGGGGGGCGGCAGAGACCCAGTACTTC. Protein sequence: CASSPTSGGAAETQYF.

The chain combines TRBV29-1 with TRBJ2-7; 11 bases line up with TRBD1. Losses at the gene ends were 6 bases for V and 3 bases for J; bases not matched to a gene: 1. This CDR3 contains 12 residues. Germline CDR1 is SQVTM and CDR2 is ANQGSEA. CDR3 loop: CSVGQGDYEQYF. CDR3 sequence (DNA): TGCAGCGTGGGACAGGGGGACTACGAGCAGTACTTC.

The table lists this clone with a few counts. This sequence joins TRBV29-1 and TRBJ2-1; D might be TRBD2 (6 bases). Germline V CDR1 and CDR2: SQVTM, ANQGSEA. The CDR3 extends over 11 amino acids. Deletions cut 8 bases from V and 6 bases from J, with 11 bases between. This CDR3 reads CSSGEGNEQFF. The DNA of the CDR3 is TGCAGCTCGGGAGAAGGCAATGAGCAGTTCTTC.